The 21 T cell receptor beta chains presented below share a single source sample, sequenced in a study of blood T cell repertoires in COVID-19. Sequencing used immunoSEQ multiplex PCR; TCRdb keeps in-frame clones, though not all of them. The sample has about 51,000 clones, 65% to 90% seen once. The specimen sequenced was peripheral blood. The receptors originated from a man aged 60 to 75 with acute or convalescent COVID-19.

This sequence joins TRBV4-2 and TRBJ2-3; 9 bases match TRBD2. In germline, CDR1 is LGHNA, CDR2 YNFKEQ. The CDR3 is 15 residues long. J lost 5 bases, V lost 1 base, and 4 bases had no gene match. CDR3 nucleotides: TGTGCCAGCAGCCAAGGAAATAGCGGGGGAGATACGCAGTATTTT. It yields the protein CASSQGNSGGDTQYF.

The genes are TRBV5-1 and TRBJ2-5; 11 bases line up with TRBD2. J gave up 5 bases and V 0 bases, and 6 bases lay outside the gene matches. Germline V gene sequence: CDR1 SGHRS, CDR2 YFSETQ. CDR3 length: 16 amino acids. The CDR3 is CASSLGLAGRSETQYF. CDR3 coding DNA: TGCGCCAGCAGCTTGGGACTAGCGGGAAGGTCTGAGACCCAGTACTTC.

This chain joins TRBV6-2 or TRBV6-3 and TRBJ2-2, with 13 bases fitting TRBD2. The J segment lost 4 bases and the V segment lost 0 bases, leaving 5 bases of the junction unmatched. From germline, CDR1 is MNHEY and CDR2 SVGEGT. The CDR3 contains 18 residues. CDR3 DNA sequence: TGTGCCAGCAGTTACTCGAGACTAGCGGGGGGTTCCACCGGGGAGCTGTTTTTT. This encodes CASSYSRLAGGSTGELFF.

The chain combines TRBV6-5 with TRBJ1-1; D remains unclear. V shed 2 bases and J shed 0 bases, with 7 bases lying between them. There are 14 residues in the CDR3. Germline V gene data show CDR1 as MNHEY and CDR2 as SVGAGI. CDR3 in amino acids: CASSYPGMNTEAFF. In nucleotides, the CDR3 is TGTGCCAGCAGTTACCCGGGGATGAACACTGAAGCTTTCTTT.

The rearrangement uses TRBV19 and TRBJ1-1; weak D call: TRBD1 (6 bases). The CDR3 contains 13 residues. Trimming stripped 6 bases from V and 1 base from J, with 9 bases between. CDR1 and CDR2 (germline): LNHDA, SQIVND (reference sequence). Here the CDR3 DNA reads TGTGCCAGTAGGGGACATACGAACACTGAAGCTTTCTTT. Protein sequence: CASRGHTNTEAFF.

As DNA, the CDR3 is TGTGCCAGCTCACCCCAGGGACATGCGGATACGCAGTATTTT. It encodes CASSPQGHADTQYF. V and J are TRBV18 and TRBJ2-3; possible D gene TRBD1, 6 bases. Trimming removed 3 bases from V and 6 bases from J, with 13 bases in between. The CDR3 is 14 residues long. From germline, CDR1 is KGHSH and CDR2 LQKENI. The variable domain in full, with the rest retrieved from reference TRBV18 and TRBJ2-3, is NAGVMQNPRHLVRRRGQEARLRCSPMKGHSHVYWYRQLPEEGLKFMVYLQKENIIDESGMPKERFSAEFPKEGPSILRIQQVVRGDSAAYFCASSPQGHADTQYFGPGTRLTVL.

This clone is termed medium-sized. The chain employs TRBV28 and TRBJ1-2; 9 nucleotides agree with TRBD1. Per germline, CDR1 MDHEN and CDR2 SYDVKM. This CDR3 has 13 residues. Germline trimming cut 8 bases from V and 6 bases from J; bases unmatched to any gene: 7. CDR3 sequence: CASLPGDRDGYTF. The CDR3 DNA follows: TGTGCCAGCCTCCCCGGGGACAGGGATGGCTACACCTTC.

This chain connects TRBV5-1 to TRBJ1-5, with TRBD1 as a possible D gene (6 bases). Trimming pared 1 base from V and 2 bases from J, leaving 7 bases between. The CDR3 length is 14 residues. Germline CDR1 is SGHRS and CDR2 is YFSETQ. The CDR3 loop is CASSLSGGNQPQHF. DNA for the CDR3: TGCGCCAGCAGCTTGTCAGGGGGCAATCAGCCCCAGCATTTT. The whole variable domain, remainder taken from reference TRBV5-1 and TRBJ1-5, is KAGVTQTPRYLIKTRGQQVTLSCSPISGHRSVSWYQQTPGQGLQFLFEYFSETQRNKGNFPGRFSGRQFSNSRSEMNVSTLELGDSALYLCASSLSGGNQPQHFGDGTRLSIL.

The J gene is TRBJ2-7, the V gene TRBV5-1, with a weak D call TRBD1 (6 bases). Germline assignment: CDR1 SGHRS and CDR2 YFSETQ. Deletions cut 0 bases from V and 6 bases from J, with 13 bases between. The CDR3 loop spans 14 amino acids. As DNA, the CDR3 is TGCGCCAGCAGCTTGGTACAAACAGGGTTCGAGCAGTACTTC. Amino acid sequence: CASSLVQTGFEQYF.

The chain joins TRBV9 to TRBJ2-1, with 7 bases fitting TRBD1. Germline assignment: CDR1 SGDLS and CDR2 YYNGEE. After removal of 3 bases from V and 4 bases from J, the junction contained 7 bases not matched to a gene. There are 15 residues in the CDR3. CDR3 sequence (DNA): TGTGCCAGCAGCGGAGGACAGGTACTTTACAATGAGCAGTTCTTC. It is translated as CASSGGQVLYNEQFF.

This sequence joins TRBV3-1 (or the pseudogene TRBV3-2) and TRBJ1-2; the D is unclear. In germline, CDR1 is LGHDT, CDR2 YNNKEL (reference sequence). V lost 7 bases and J lost 8, with 17 bases in between. CDR3 length equals 13 residues. The DNA for the CDR3 is TGTGCCAGCACCCGGGCAGGATCGGGGGGCTACACCTTC. This sequence encodes CASTRAGSGGYTF.

The chain is built from TRBV10-3 and TRBJ2-7, with TRBD1 matching over 8 bases. The CDR3 is 15 amino acids. Germline CDR1 ENHRY, CDR2 SYGVKD. V was pared by 0 bases and J by 7 bases, with 8 bases of the junction left unmatched. CDR3 amino acids: CAISESGQYRGEQYF. CDR3 bases: TGTGCCATCAGTGAGTCGGGGCAATACAGGGGGGAGCAGTACTTC.

The chain uses TRBV3-1 (or the pseudogene TRBV3-2) and TRBJ2-1, with 8 bases fitting TRBD2. The CDR3 loop spans 15 amino acids. Germline CDR1 LGHDT, CDR2 YNNKEL (reference sequence). Germline trimming cut 1 base from V and 10 bases from J; bases unmatched to any gene: 9. The chain's CDR3 is CASSQAERLAGEQFF. The CDR3 nucleotides read TGTGCCAGCAGCCAAGCGGAGAGATTAGCGGGAGAGCAGTTCTTC.

The chain uses TRBV4-3 and TRBJ1-2; D not certain. The CDR3 length is 15 residues. Trimming removed 1 base from V and 8 bases from J, with 17 bases in between. Germline V CDR1 and CDR2: LGHNA, YSLEER. The CDR3, as DNA: TGCGCCAGCAGCCAAGTTACTTCGATACTGAAAGGCTACACCTTC. Translating it yields CASSQVTSILKGYTF.

The chain recombines TRBV20-1 with TRBJ2-6; D possibly corresponds to TRBD2 (5 bases). CDR1 is DFQATT and CDR2 is SNEGSKA in the germline V gene (reference sequence). The germline V and J ends were trimmed by 3 bases and 5 bases, with 8 bases remaining between them. There are 13 residues in the CDR3. The CDR3 nucleotides are TGCAGTGCTAGTGCTAGCTGGGCCAACGTCCTGACTTTC. Its translation is CSASASWANVLTF.

Only a few counts were recorded for this clone. A junction end diverges from the germline sequence, so it may reflect a read error. The chain recombines TRBV29-1 with TRBJ1-2, with D maybe TRBD1 (6 bases). The CDR3 length is 13 residues. From germline, CDR1 is SQVTM and CDR2 ANQGSEA. The CDR3 loop is CSVELPGVLGRPF. Written as DNA, the CDR3 is TGCAGCGTTGAGCTTCCAGGGGTTCTTGGCCGTCCCTTC. The full variable domain, with the rest looked up from reference TRBV29-1 and TRBJ1-2, is SAVISQKPSRDICQRGTSLTIQCQVDSQVTMMFWYRQQPGQSLTLIATANQGSEATYESGFVIDKFPISRPNLTFSTLTVSNMSPEDSSIYLCSVELPGVLGRPFGSGTRLTVV.

CDR3 residues: CASSPSKGGYTF. The DNA of the CDR3 is TGTGCCAGCAGTCCCTCAAAGGGGGGCTACACCTTC. The J gene is TRBJ1-2, the V gene TRBV2, with D possibly matching TRBD1 (5 bases). The V end was cut by 5 bases, the J end by 8 bases, with 12 bases between. Germline V CDR1 and CDR2: SNHLY, FYNNEI. The CDR3 is 12 residues long.

The chain combines TRBV19 with TRBJ1-1; TRBD1 matches 7 bases. V was clipped by 5 bases and J by 1 base; unmatched bases: 4. Germline V gene data show CDR1 as LNHDA and CDR2 as SQIVND (reference sequence). The CDR3 is 14 residues long. CDR3 protein: CASSLGQWNTEAFF. Written as DNA, the CDR3 is TGTGCCAGTAGTTTGGGACAGTGGAACACTGAAGCTTTCTTT. Supplemented by reference TRBV19 and TRBJ1-1, the full variable domain reads DGGITQSPKYLFRKEGQNVTLSCEQNLNHDAMYWYRQDPGQGLRLIYYSQIVNDFQKGDIAEGYSVSREKKESFPLTVTSAQKNPTAFYLCASSLGQWNTEAFFGQGTRLTVV.

This chain links TRBV6-2 or TRBV6-3 with TRBJ1-6; a weak D match, TRBD1 (6 bases). The length of the CDR3 is 18 residues. Germline loops: CDR1 MNHEY, CDR2 SVGEGT. Trimming took 2 bases from V and 8 from J, leaving 22 bases between them. The CDR3 bases are TGTGCCAGCAGTTACCCACGCGACAGGAGTAGCCGATATTCACCCCTCCACTTT. This encodes CASSYPRDRSSRYSPLHF.

This sequence joins TRBV10-1 and TRBJ2-1; 7 positions match TRBD2. Per the germline V gene, CDR1 is WNHNN and CDR2 is SYGVQD (reference sequence). This CDR3 has 15 amino acids. The V gene end was trimmed by 0 bases and the J gene end by 9 bases; junction bases not matched to a gene: 8. The CDR3: CASSESVSGTSEQFF. CDR3 bases: TGCGCCAGCAGTGAGTCGGTAAGCGGGACGAGTGAGCAGTTCTTC.

The chain has TRBV5-1 and TRBJ1-4; D ambiguous. Trimming stripped 4 bases from V and 6 bases from J, with 13 bases between. The CDR3 sequence is 14 residues long. Looked up from germline, CDR1 is SGHRS and CDR2 is YFSETQ. This CDR3 is CASSPSGRDEKLFF. As DNA, the CDR3 is TGCGCCAGCAGCCCCTCCGGGAGAGATGAAAAACTGTTTTTT.